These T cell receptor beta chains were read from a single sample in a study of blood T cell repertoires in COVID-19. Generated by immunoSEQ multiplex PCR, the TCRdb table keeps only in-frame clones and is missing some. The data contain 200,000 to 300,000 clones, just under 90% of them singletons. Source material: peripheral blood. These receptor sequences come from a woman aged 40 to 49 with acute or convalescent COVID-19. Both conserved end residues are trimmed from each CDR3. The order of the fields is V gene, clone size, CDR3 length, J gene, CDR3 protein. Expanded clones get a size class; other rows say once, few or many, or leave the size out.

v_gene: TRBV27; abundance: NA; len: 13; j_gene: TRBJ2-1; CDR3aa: ASSLEAGPGNEQF
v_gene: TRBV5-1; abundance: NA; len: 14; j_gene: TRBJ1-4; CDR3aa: ASSLGTGGRGEKLF
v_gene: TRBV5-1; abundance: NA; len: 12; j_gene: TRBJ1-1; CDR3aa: ASSGDRTNTEAF
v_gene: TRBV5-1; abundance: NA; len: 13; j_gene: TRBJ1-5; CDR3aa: ASSLGTGPFAAQH
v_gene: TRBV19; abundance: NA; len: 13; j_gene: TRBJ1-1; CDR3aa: ASSRGVLRLTEAF
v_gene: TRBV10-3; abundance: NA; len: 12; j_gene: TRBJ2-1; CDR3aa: AISGLGAYNEQF
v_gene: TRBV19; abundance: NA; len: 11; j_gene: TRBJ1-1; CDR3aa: ASRPAGDTEAF
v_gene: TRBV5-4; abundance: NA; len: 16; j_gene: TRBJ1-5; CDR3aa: ASSPRQAQLYSNQPQH
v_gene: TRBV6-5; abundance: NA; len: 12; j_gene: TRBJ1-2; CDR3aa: ATKDRDGSYGYT
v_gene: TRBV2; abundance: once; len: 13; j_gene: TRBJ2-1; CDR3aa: ASSALAVSYNEQF
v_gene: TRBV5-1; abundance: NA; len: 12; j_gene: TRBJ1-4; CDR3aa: ASSFVGLNEKLF
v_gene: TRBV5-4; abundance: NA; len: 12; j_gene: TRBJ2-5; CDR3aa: ASSFTGGQETQY
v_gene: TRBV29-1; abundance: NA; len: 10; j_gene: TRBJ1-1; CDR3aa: SVEDLNTEAF